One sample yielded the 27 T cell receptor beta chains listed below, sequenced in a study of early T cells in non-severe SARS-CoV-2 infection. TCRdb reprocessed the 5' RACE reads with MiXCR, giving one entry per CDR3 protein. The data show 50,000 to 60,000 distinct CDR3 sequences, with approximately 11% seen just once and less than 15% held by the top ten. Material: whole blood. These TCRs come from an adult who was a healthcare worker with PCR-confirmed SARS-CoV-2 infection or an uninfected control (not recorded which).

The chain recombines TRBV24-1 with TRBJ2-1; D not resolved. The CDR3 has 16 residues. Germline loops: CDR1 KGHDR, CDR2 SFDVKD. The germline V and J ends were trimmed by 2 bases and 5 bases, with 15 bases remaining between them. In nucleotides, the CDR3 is TGTGCCACCAGTGATTACTCCGGGCACGGAAACAATGAGCAGTTCTTC. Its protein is CATSDYSGHGNNEQFF.

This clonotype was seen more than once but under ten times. CDR3 DNA: TGTGCCAGCAGTTACGGAAGCGGGAGGGACTCCAAGCAGTACTTC. Protein sequence: CASSYGSGRDSKQYF. The V and J genes are TRBV6-5 and TRBJ2-7; the match to TRBD2 covers 10 bases. Germline loops: CDR1 MNHEY, CDR2 SVGAGI. Losses at the gene ends were 2 bases for V and 8 bases for J; bases not matched to a gene: 9. The CDR3 spans 15 residues.

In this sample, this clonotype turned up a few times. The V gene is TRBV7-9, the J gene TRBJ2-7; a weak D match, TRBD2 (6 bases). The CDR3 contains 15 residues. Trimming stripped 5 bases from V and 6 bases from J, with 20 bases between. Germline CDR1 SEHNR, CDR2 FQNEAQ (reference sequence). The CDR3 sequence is CASSPQTGGLGEQYF. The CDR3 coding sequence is TGTGCCAGCAGCCCTCAGACCGGGGGTTTGGGCGAGCAGTACTTC. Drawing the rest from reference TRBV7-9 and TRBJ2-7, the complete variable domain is DTGVSQNPRHKITKRGQNVTFRCDPISEHNRLYWYRQTLGQGPEFLTYFQNEAQLEKSRLLSDRFSAERPKGSFSTLEIQRTEQGDSAMYLCASSPQTGGLGEQYFGPGTRLTVT.

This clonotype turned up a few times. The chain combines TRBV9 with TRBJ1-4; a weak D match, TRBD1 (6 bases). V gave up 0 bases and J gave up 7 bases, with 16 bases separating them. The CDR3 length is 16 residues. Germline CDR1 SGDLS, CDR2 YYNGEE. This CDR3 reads CASSVGPGGAGEKLFF. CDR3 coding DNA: TGTGCCAGCAGCGTAGGGCCCGGGGGCGCCGGTGAAAAACTGTTTTTT.

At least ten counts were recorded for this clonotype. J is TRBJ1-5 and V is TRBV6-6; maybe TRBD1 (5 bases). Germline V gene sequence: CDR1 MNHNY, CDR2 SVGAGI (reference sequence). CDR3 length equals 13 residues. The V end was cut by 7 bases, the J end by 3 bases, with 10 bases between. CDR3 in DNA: TGTGCCAGCAAACGACAGAACAATCAGCCCCAGCATTTT. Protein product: CASKRQNNQPQHF.

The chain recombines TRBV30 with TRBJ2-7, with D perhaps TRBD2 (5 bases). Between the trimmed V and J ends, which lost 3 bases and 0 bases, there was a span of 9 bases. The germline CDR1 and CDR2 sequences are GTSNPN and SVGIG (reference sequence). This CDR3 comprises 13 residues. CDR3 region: CAWSPGVSYEQYF. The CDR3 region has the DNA TGTGCCTGGAGCCCCGGGGTCTCCTACGAGCAGTACTTC.

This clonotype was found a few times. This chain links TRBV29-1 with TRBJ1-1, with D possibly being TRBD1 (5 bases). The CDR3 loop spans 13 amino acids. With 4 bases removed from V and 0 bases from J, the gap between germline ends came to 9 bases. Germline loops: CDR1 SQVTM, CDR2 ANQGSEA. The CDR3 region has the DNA TGCAGCGTTGTCGGGGGAATGAACACTGAAGCTTTCTTT. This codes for CSVVGGMNTEAFF.

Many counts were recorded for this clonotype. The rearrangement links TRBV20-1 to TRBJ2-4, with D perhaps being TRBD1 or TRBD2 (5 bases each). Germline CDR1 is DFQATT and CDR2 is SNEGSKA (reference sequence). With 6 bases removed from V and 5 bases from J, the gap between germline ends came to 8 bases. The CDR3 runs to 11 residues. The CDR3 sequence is CSAGRENIQYF. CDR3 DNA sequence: TGCAGTGCGGGACGAGAAAACATTCAGTACTTC.

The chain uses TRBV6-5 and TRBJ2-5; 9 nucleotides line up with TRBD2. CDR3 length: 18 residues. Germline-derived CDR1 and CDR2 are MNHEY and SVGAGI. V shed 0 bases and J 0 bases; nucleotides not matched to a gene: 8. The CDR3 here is CASSYSWRLAGDQETQYF. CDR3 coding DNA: TGTGCCAGCAGTTACTCATGGCGATTAGCGGGGGACCAAGAGACCCAGTACTTC.

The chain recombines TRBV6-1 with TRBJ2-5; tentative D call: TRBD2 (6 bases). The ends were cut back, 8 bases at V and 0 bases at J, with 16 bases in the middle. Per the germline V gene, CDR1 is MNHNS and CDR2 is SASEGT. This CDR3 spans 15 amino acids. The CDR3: CASVREYRYQETQYF. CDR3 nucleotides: TGTGCCAGCGTTCGGGAGTACCGTTACCAAGAGACCCAGTACTTC.

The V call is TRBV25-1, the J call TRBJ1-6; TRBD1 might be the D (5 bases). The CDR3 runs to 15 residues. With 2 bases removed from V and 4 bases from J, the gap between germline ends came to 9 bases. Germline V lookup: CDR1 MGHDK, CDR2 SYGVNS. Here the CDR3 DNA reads TGTGCCAGCAGTGAACAGGGCAGGTATAATTCACCCCTCCACTTT. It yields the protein CASSEQGRYNSPLHF.

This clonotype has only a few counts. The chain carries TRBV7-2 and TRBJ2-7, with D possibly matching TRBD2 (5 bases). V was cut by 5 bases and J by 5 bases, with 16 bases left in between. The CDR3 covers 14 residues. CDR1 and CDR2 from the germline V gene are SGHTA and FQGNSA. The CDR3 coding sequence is TGTGCCAGCAGCCCCTGGGCAGAACTAGACGAGCAGTACTTC. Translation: CASSPWAELDEQYF.

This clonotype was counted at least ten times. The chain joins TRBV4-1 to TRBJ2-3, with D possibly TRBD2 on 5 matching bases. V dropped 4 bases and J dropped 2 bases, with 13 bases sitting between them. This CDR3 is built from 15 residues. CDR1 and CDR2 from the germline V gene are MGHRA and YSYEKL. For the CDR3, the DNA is TGCGCCAGCAGCCTCAGCGGCAGATCCACAGATACGCAGTATTTT. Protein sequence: CASSLSGRSTDTQYF.

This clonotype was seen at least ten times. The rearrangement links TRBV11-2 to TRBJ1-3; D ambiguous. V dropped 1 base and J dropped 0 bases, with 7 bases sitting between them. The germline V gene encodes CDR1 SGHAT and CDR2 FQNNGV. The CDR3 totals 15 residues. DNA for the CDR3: TGTGCCAGCAGCTTAGCGTTCTTCTCTGGAAACACCATATATTTT. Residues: CASSLAFFSGNTIYF.

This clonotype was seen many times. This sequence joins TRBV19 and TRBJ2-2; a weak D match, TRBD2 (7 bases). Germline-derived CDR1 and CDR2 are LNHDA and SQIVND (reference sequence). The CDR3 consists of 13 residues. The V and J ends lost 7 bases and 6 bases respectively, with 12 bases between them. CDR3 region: CASTSGGPGELFF. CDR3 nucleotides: TGTGCCAGTACATCGGGGGGCCCCGGGGAGCTGTTTTTT.

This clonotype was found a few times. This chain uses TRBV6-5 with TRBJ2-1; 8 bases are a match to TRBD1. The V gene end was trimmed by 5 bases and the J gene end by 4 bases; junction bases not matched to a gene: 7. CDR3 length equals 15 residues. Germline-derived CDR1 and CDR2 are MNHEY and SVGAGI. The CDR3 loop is CASSRPHRGYNEQFF. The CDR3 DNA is TGTGCCAGCAGTCGCCCGCACAGGGGGTACAATGAGCAGTTCTTC.

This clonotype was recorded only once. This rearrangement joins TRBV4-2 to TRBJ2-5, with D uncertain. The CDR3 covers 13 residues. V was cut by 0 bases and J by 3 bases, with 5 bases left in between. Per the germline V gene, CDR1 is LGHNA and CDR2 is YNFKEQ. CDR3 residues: CASSQDLEETQYF. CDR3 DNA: TGTGCCAGCAGCCAAGATCTGGAAGAGACCCAGTACTTC.

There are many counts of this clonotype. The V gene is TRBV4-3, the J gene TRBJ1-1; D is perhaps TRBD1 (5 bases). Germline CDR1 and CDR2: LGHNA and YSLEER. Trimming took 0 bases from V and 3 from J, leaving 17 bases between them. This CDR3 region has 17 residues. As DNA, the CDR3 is TGCGCCAGCAGCCAAGATTGGGGCGGAAAAGCCCACACTGAAGCTTTCTTT. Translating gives CASSQDWGGKAHTEAFF.

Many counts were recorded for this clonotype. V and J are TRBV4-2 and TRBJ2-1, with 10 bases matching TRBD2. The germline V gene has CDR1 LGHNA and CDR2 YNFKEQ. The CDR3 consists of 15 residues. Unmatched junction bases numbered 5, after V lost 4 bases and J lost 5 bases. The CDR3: CASSRTSGSNNEQFF. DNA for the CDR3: TGTGCCAGCAGCCGGACTAGCGGAAGTAACAATGAGCAGTTCTTC.

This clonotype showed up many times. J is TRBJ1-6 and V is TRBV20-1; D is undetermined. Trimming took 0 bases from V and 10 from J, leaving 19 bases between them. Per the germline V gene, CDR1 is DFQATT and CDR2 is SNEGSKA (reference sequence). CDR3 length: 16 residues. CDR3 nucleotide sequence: TGCAGTGCTAGAGATCGGGCCCTTGGCCGCCAATCACCCCTCCACTTT. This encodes CSARDRALGRQSPLHF.

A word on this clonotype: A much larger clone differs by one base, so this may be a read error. CDR3 loop: CVSSPPGGYEQYF. CDR3 coding DNA: TGTGTCAGCAGTCCTCCAGGAGGGTACGAGCAGTACTTC. The rearrangement joins TRBV28 to TRBJ2-7; maybe TRBD2 (6 bases). Germline V gene sequence: CDR1 MDHEN, CDR2 SYDVKM. The CDR3 length is 13 residues.

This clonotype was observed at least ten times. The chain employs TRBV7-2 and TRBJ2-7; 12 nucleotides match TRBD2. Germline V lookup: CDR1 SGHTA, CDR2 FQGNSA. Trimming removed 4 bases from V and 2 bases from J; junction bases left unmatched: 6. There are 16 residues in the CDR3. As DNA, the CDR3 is TGTGCCAGCAGCTCCACTCGGACTAGCGGGGCCTACGAGCAGTACTTC. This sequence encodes CASSSTRTSGAYEQYF.

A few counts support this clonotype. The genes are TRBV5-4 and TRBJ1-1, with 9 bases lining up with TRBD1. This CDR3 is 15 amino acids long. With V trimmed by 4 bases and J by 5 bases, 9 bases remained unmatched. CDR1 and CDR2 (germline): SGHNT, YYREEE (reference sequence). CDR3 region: CASSQRTGVGTEAFF. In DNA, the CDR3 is TGTGCCAGCAGCCAGAGGACAGGGGTTGGTACTGAAGCTTTCTTT.

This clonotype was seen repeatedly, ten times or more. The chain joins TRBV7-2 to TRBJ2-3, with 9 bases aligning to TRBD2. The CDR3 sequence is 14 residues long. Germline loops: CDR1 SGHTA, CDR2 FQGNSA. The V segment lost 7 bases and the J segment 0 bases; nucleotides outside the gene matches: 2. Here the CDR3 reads CASTLAGSTDTQYF. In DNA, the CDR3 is TGTGCCAGCACCCTAGCGGGGAGCACAGATACGCAGTATTTT.

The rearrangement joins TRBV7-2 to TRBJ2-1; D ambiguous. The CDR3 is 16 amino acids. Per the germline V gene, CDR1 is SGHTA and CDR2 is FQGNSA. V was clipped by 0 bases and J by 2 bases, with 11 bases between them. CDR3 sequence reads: CASSLAESPTYNEQFF. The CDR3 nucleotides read TGTGCCAGCAGCTTAGCGGAGTCTCCTACCTACAATGAGCAGTTCTTC.

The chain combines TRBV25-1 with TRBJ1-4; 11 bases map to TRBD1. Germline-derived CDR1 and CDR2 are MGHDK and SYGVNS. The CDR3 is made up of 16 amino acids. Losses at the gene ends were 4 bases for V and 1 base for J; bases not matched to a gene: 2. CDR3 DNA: TGTGCCAGCAGTGTTGGGACAGGGGGAACTAATGAAAAACTGTTTTTT. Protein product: CASSVGTGGTNEKLFF.

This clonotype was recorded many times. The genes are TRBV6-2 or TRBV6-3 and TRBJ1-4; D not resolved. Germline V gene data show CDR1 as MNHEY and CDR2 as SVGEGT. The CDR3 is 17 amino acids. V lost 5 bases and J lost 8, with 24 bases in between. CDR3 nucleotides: TGTGCCAGCAGTCGGCTCAAGCTCGACCCACCCCCCGAAAAACTGTTTTTT. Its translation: CASSRLKLDPPPEKLFF.